This T cell receptor (beta chain) was sequenced for a study of blood T cell repertoires in COVID-19. Study information: Samples representing acute and convalescent COVID-19 were sourced from the United States, Italy and Spain.

This CDR3 contains 17 residues. V lost 5 bases to trimming and J lost 0 bases; unmatched junction nucleotides: 12. Germline V CDR1 and CDR2: SGHVS, FNYEAQ. The protocol was immunoSEQ multiplex PCR, while the TCRdb copy is restricted to in-frame clones and leaves out a portion. The top ten hold over 10% of the sample, which has fewer than 350,000 clones, roughly 90% seen once. The chain carries TRBV7-6 and TRBJ1-1; 7 bases map to TRBD1. Sequenced input: peripheral blood. The receptor was derived from a woman in her seventies with COVID-19, enrolled during active disease. For the CDR3, the DNA is TGTGCCAGCAGCCCATCAACAAAAACAGGGGTGAACACTGAAGCTTTCTTT. Translated, it gives CASSPSTKTGVNTEAFF.